This TCR beta chain was identified in a study of blood T cell repertoires in COVID-19. In the study overall: The study drew acute and convalescent COVID-19 samples from the United States, Italy and Spain.

The ends were cut back, 5 bases at V and 5 bases at J, with 12 bases in the middle. CDR1 MDHEN and CDR2 SYDVKM come from the germline V gene. The CDR3 totals 13 residues. The authors' processing: Scientists estimated how many nucleated cells there were by amplifying reference gene primers. Clones were read by immunoSEQ multiplex PCR, and TCRdb kept only the in-frame ones, dropping some. V, J and clone size derive from that table, while D and trimming were established from the DNA sequence. The sample includes approximately 220,000 clones, about four fifths seen only once; the top ten take roughly 4.8%. Which cohort a participant joined came from the clinical history participants gave.

The chain uses TRBV28 and TRBJ2-5; perhaps TRBD1 as D (6 bases). Input material: PBMCs or T cells enriched from blood (not recorded which). This receptor was taken from a woman aged 45-65 years who had been exposed to COVID-19. Here the CDR3 DNA reads TGTGCCAGCAGTCGCAGGGGTGGGGAGACCCAGTACTTC. This codes for CASSRRGGETQYF.